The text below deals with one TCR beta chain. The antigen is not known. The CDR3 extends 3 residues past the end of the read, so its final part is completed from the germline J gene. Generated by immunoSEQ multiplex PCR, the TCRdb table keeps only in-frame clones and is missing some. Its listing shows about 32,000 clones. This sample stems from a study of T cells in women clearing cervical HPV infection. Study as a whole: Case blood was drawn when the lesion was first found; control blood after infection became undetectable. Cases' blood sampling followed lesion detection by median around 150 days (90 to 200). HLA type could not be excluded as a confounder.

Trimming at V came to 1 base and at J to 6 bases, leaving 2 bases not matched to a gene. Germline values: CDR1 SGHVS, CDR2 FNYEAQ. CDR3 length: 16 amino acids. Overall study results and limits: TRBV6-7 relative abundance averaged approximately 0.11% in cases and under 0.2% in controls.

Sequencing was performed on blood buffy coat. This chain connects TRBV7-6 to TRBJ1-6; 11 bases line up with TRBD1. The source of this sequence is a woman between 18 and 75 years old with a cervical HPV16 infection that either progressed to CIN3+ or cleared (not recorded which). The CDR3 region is CASSLGTGGTNSPLHF. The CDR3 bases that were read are TGTGCCAGCAGCTTAGGGACAGGGGGCACTAATTCACCC.